This T cell receptor beta chain was sequenced during a study of T cells after yellow fever vaccination. Study-level results: Post-booster reappearance was seen for most primary-vaccination clones (around 96% CD4, roughly 88% CD8).

As for this clonotype: Antigen specificity is unknown.

This CDR3 has 14 amino acids. The germline V gene encodes CDR1 SGHRS and CDR2 YFSETQ. V dropped 5 bases and J dropped 3 bases, with 11 bases sitting between them. TCRdb called the 5' RACE reads again in MiXCR, with one record for every CDR3 protein. The table lists about 340,000 distinct CDR3 sequences, 3.5% to 4.5% of them singletons. The source is a man in his late teens or twenties who received the YFV17D yellow fever vaccine. This chain connects TRBV5-1 to TRBJ2-2, with D possibly being TRBD2 (7 bases). Source: PBMCs, taken 5 days after the yellow fever booster vaccination. The CDR3 reads CASRGGADTGELFF. The DNA for the CDR3 is TGCGCCAGCAGAGGGGGGGCGGACACCGGGGAGCTGTTTTTT.